The rows below give T cell receptor beta chains drawn from one sample of a study of blood T cell repertoires in COVID-19. Produced via immunoSEQ multiplex PCR; TCRdb's table is partial and in-frame only. In the table there are 120,000 or so clones, over 75% of which are singletons. The sample taken for sequencing was peripheral blood. The receptor set was obtained from a woman older than 75 with acute or convalescent COVID-19. The CDR3 runs from the conserved cysteine through the conserved F or W. The D gene is left open where the match is weak. A clone size is listed for some rows: how often the clone was seen (once, few, many), or a class if it is expanded.

TRBV6-5	15	TRBJ1-1	TRBD1	-	CASSRGQVGDTEAFF	TGTGCCAGCAGCCGAGGACAGGTGGGGGACACTGAAGCTTTCTTT
TRBV2	15	TRBJ2-2	TRBD1	-	CASRGTGMNTGELFF	TGTGCCAGCAGAGGGACAGGGATGAACACCGGGGAGCTGTTTTTT
TRBV5-4	14	TRBJ1-1	TRBD1	-	CASSLKDRGPEAFF	TGTGCCAGCAGCTTAAAGGACAGGGGGCCTGAAGCTTTCTTT
TRBV20-1	15	TRBJ2-1	-	-	CSASPPGVSYNEQFF	TGCAGTGCTAGTCCTCCGGGGGTCTCCTACAATGAGCAGTTCTTC
TRBV27	17	TRBJ2-2	TRBD1	-	CASSARDRGWNTGELFF	TGTGCCAGCAGTGCCCGGGACAGGGGGTGGAACACCGGGGAGCTGTTTTTT
TRBV5-1	16	TRBJ2-7	-	-	CASSLDGSGVRYEQYF	TGCGCCAGCAGCTTGGATGGGTCGGGAGTTAGGTACGAGCAGTACTTC
TRBV9	18	TRBJ2-1	TRBD2	-	CASSVGLTSGRGNNEQFF	TGTGCCAGCAGCGTAGGTCTGACTAGCGGGAGGGGGAACAATGAGCAGTTCTTC
TRBV28	13	TRBJ1-2	TRBD1	-	CATTGTGVYGYTF	TGTGCCACCACCGGGACAGGCGTCTATGGCTACACCTTC
TRBV18	19	TRBJ2-6	-	few	CASSPPLAGARPGANVLTF	TGTGCCAGCTCACCACCCCTGGCGGGGGCTCGTCCTGGGGCCAACGTCCTGACTTTC
TRBV12-3/TRBV12-4	13	TRBJ1-5	-	-	CASTTGDYQPQHF	TGTGCCAGCACCACGGGAGATTATCAGCCCCAGCATTTT
TRBV5-1	19	TRBJ1-5	-	-	CASSLGARVGRGRGWPQHF	TGCGCCAGCAGCTTGGGCGCGAGGGTTGGCAGAGGGCGGGGATGGCCCCAGCATTTT
TRBV6-2/TRBV6-3	15	TRBJ2-3	-	-	CASSWPGLGTDTQYF	TGTGCCAGCAGTTGGCCAGGACTGGGCACAGATACGCAGTATTTT
TRBV3-1/TRBV3-2	15	TRBJ1-6	TRBD1	few	CASSQGGQGNSPLHF	TGTGCCAGCAGCCAGGGGGGACAGGGCAATTCACCCCTCCACTTT
TRBV15	14	TRBJ2-7	TRBD1	-	CATSPGQVLDEQYF	TGTGCCACCAGCCCTGGACAGGTTTTGGACGAGCAGTACTTC
TRBV18	15	TRBJ1-5	-	few	CASSPGGGGNQPQHF	TGTGCCAGCTCACCAGGTGGGGGGGGAAATCAGCCCCAGCATTTT
TRBV5-1	13	TRBJ1-1	-	-	CASSPQVNTEAFF	TGCGCCAGCAGCCCACAGGTGAACACTGAAGCTTTCTTT
TRBV6-5	14	TRBJ1-1	TRBD1	-	CASSYRQGGTEAFF	TGTGCCAGCAGTTACAGGCAGGGGGGCACTGAAGCTTTCTTT
TRBV28	13	TRBJ1-5	-	few	CASSGEMNQPQHF	TGTGCCAGCAGCGGGGAGATGAATCAGCCCCAGCATTTT
TRBV27	18	TRBJ1-2	TRBD1	once	CASSFSKTGGKANYGYTF	TGTGCCAGCAGTTTCTCAAAGACAGGGGGCAAGGCGAACTATGGCTACACCTTC
TRBV5-8	13	TRBJ1-2	TRBD1	-	CASSGGQNYGYTF	TGTGCCAGCAGCGGGGGACAGAACTATGGCTACACCTTC
TRBV25-1	15	TRBJ2-5	-	once	CASSGGGPYQETQYF	TGTGCCAGCAGTGGGGGCGGACCCTACCAAGAGACCCAGTACTTC
TRBV12-5	13	TRBJ2-5	-	-	CASADRKQETQYF	TGTGCTAGTGCTGACAGAAAGCAAGAGACCCAGTACTTC
TRBV29-1	12	TRBJ1-2	-	-	CSVEDRDWGYTF	TGCAGCGTTGAAGATCGCGATTGGGGCTACACCTTC
TRBV27	12	TRBJ2-7	-	-	CASSPTAYEQYF	TGTGCCAGCAGTCCTACGGCCTACGAGCAGTACTTC
TRBV5-1	15	TRBJ2-1	-	-	CASSLAASRYNEQFF	TGCGCCAGCAGCCTGGCTGCTAGCAGATACAATGAGCAGTTCTTC
TRBV18	14	TRBJ1-4	-	-	CASSSRSTNEKLFF	TGTGCCAGCTCAAGCAGGTCAACTAATGAAAAACTGTTTTTT
TRBV9	15	TRBJ2-3	-	once	CAIKKGVGAGGTQYF	TGTGCCATAAAGAAGGGGGTTGGGGCCGGTGGGACGCAGTATTTT
TRBV10-2	13	TRBJ1-6	-	few	CASCSKGRSPLHF	TGCGCCAGCTGTAGTAAGGGGAGGTCACCCCTCCACTTT
TRBV19	14	TRBJ1-4	-	-	CASSIADWNEKLFF	TGTGCCAGTAGTATAGCGGACTGGAATGAAAAACTGTTTTTT
TRBV11-2	15	TRBJ2-7	TRBD1	-	CASSLLTGSSYEQYF	TGTGCCAGCAGCTTATTGACAGGGAGCTCCTACGAGCAGTACTTC
TRBV7-2	14	TRBJ2-3	-	once	CASSLYRDLDTQYF	TGTGCCAGCAGCCTATATAGGGACTTAGATACGCAGTATTTT
TRBV11-3	13	TRBJ2-2	-	-	CASSLTGAGELFF	TGTGCCAGCAGCTTGACGGGGGCCGGGGAGCTGTTTTTT
TRBV3-1/TRBV3-2	14	TRBJ1-4	TRBD1	-	CASSQKTGAEKLFF	TGTGCCAGCAGCCAGAAGACAGGGGCGGAAAAACTGTTTTTT
TRBV3-1/TRBV3-2	16	TRBJ1-3	-	once	CASSQDLATGLNTIYF	TGTGCCAGCAGCCAAGATTTGGCGACAGGTCTCAACACCATATATTTT
TRBV3-1/TRBV3-2	13	TRBJ1-6	-	-	CASSRSPNSPLHF	TGTGCCAGCAGCCGCAGTCCCAATTCACCCCTCCACTTT
TRBV4-2	14	TRBJ1-1	-	-	CASSQEKGRTEAFF	TGTGCCAGCAGCCAAGAAAAAGGGAGGACTGAAGCTTTCTTT
TRBV18	18	TRBJ2-7	TRBD1	-	CASSPSRGGTGSDYEQYF	TGTGCCAGCTCACCCTCCCGTGGGGGGACAGGGAGTGACTACGAGCAGTACTTC
TRBV9	15	TRBJ1-4	TRBD1	-	CASSPRDRLNEKLFF	TGTGCCAGCAGCCCCCGGGACAGACTTAATGAAAAACTGTTTTTT
TRBV5-8	14	TRBJ1-5	-	-	CASSPRENNQPQHF	TGTGCCAGCAGCCCCCGGGAGAACAATCAGCCCCAGCATTTT
TRBV19	15	TRBJ2-1	-	-	CASSIPGLAHNEQFF	TGTGCCAGTAGTATCCCTGGACTTGCTCACAATGAGCAGTTCTTC
TRBV6-5	13	TRBJ1-1	-	-	CASRQQGRTEAFF	TGTGCCAGCAGGCAACAGGGTCGCACTGAAGCTTTCTTT
TRBV19	13	TRBJ2-7	-	-	CASSIGLYYEQYF	TGTGCCAGTAGTATTGGACTCTACTACGAGCAGTACTTC
TRBV27	14	TRBJ1-6	-	-	CASTAGGRNSPLHF	TGTGCCAGCACCGCGGGGGGTAGGAATTCACCCCTCCACTTT
TRBV7-2	15	TRBJ1-5	-	-	CASSLGTNSNQPQHF	TGTGCCAGCAGCTTAGGAACTAATAGCAATCAGCCCCAGCATTTT